These T cell receptor beta chains were read from a single sample in a study of T cells expressing NK-cell markers. TCRdb re-called the 5' RACE reads and gives one entry per CDR3 protein, without DNA. The sample yields 400,000 to 550,000 distinct CDR3 sequences, of which the top ten take up 7.3%. The sequencing input was blood T cells: a sorted CD56 or NKG2C T cell subset, CD4+ or CD8+ T cells, or bulk PBMC T cells (not recorded which). The receptors originated from a woman aged 18-69 years in good health. Each CDR3 is given with its conserved first and last residue. The order of the fields is CDR3 protein, CDR3 length, J gene, V gene.

cdr3_aa: CATRDGRLSEKLFF
cdr3_length: 14
j_call: TRBJ1-4
v_call: TRBV19

cdr3_aa: CSAITSGSPDTQYF
cdr3_length: 14
j_call: TRBJ2-3
v_call: TRBV20-1

cdr3_aa: CATSRHHNLRVRAYNEQFF
cdr3_length: 19
j_call: TRBJ2-1
v_call: TRBV15

cdr3_aa: CASRAGGELFF
cdr3_length: 11
j_call: TRBJ2-2
v_call: TRBV12-3/TRBV12-4

cdr3_aa: CASTSGAGGTDTQYF
cdr3_length: 15
j_call: TRBJ2-3
v_call: TRBV5-1

cdr3_aa: CASSLRVSVEKLFF
cdr3_length: 14
j_call: TRBJ1-4
v_call: TRBV12-3/TRBV12-4

cdr3_aa: CASSGRMTYNEQFF
cdr3_length: 14
j_call: TRBJ2-1
v_call: TRBV7-2

cdr3_aa: CASSLDPPDSLYNEQFF
cdr3_length: 17
j_call: TRBJ2-1
v_call: TRBV11-3

cdr3_aa: CSSEQGSGTDTQYF
cdr3_length: 14
j_call: TRBJ2-3
v_call: TRBV29-1

cdr3_aa: CASSFTRGPLTF
cdr3_length: 12
j_call: TRBJ1-2
v_call: TRBV12-3/TRBV12-4

cdr3_aa: CSVGVGDEQFF
cdr3_length: 11
j_call: TRBJ2-1
v_call: TRBV29-1

cdr3_aa: CASSLQRGGRNEQFF
cdr3_length: 15
j_call: TRBJ2-1
v_call: TRBV5-1

cdr3_aa: CASSVDASDYGYTF
cdr3_length: 14
j_call: TRBJ1-2
v_call: TRBV5-1

cdr3_aa: CANRGPTTYEQYF
cdr3_length: 13
j_call: TRBJ2-7
v_call: TRBV10-3

cdr3_aa: CSASPIAGGRETQYF
cdr3_length: 15
j_call: TRBJ2-5
v_call: TRBV20-1

cdr3_aa: CSARVKAGREGSYNEQFF
cdr3_length: 18
j_call: TRBJ2-1
v_call: TRBV20-1